Given below is one T cell receptor (beta chain) in context. What it binds is unknown. The sample comes from a study of cytomegalovirus exposure and HLA in healthy donors. Overall study context: A prior study identified just under 120 million unique TCR beta sequences from around 180 million T cells. Study-wide results and limits: Within a later analysis, the majority of CMV-associated TCR beta chains appeared HLA-restricted. With high specificity and sensitivity, the classifier reportedly diagnosed cytomegalovirus status. Several of the most significant clusters were apparently associated with common viral pathogens in a later analysis.

Germline V gives CDR1 MNHEY, CDR2 SMNVEV (reference sequence). The J segment lost 10 bases and the V segment lost 5 bases, leaving 5 bases of the junction unmatched. The CDR3 extends over 13 amino acids. PCR primers comprised 60 Vbeta and 13 Jbeta primers. Generated by immunoSEQ multiplex PCR, the TCRdb table keeps only in-frame clones and is missing some. The table shows approximately 130,000 clones, with over 70% occurring only once. This receptor was identified in a man aged 25 to 40 in good health and CMV-seronegative. The gene calls are TRBV27 and TRBJ1-1, with TRBD1 identical over 12 bases. The sequenced material came from PBMCs. CDR3 nucleotide sequence: TGTGCCAGCAGTCCGGGACAGGGGGCTGTAGCTTTCTTT. Protein product: CASSPGQGAVAFF.